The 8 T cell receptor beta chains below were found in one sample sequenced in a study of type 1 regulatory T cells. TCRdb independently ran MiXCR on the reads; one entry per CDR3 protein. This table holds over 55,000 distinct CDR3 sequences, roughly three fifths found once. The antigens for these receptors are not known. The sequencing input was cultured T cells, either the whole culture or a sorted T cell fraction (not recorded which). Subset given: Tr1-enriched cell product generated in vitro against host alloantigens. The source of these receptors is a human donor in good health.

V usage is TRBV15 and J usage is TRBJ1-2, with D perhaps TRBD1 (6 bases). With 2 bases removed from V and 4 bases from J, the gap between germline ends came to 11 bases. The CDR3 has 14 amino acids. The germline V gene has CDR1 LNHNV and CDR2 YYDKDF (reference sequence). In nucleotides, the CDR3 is TGTGCCACCAGCAGAAATACAGGGAGCTATGGCTACACCTTC. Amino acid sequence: CATSRNTGSYGYTF.

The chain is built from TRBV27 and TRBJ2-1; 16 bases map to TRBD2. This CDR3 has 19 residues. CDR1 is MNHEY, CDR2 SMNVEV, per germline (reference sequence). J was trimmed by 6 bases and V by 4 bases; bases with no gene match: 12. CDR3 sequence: CASSSLGLAGGGGGNEQFF. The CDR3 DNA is TGTGCCAGCAGTTCCTTGGGACTAGCGGGAGGGGGAGGGGGCAATGAGCAGTTCTTC.

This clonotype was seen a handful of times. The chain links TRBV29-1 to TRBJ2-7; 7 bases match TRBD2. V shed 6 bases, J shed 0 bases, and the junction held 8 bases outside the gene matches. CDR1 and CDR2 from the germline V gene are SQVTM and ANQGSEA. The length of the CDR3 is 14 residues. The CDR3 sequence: CSVVSGPSSYEQYF. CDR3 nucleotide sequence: TGCAGCGTGGTTAGCGGGCCGAGCTCCTACGAGCAGTACTTC.

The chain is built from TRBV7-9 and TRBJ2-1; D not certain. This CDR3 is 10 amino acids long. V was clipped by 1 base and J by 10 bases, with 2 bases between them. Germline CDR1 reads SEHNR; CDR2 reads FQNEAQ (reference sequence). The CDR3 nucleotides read TGTGCCAGCAGCTTAGGCGAGCAGTTCTTC. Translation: CASSLGEQFF.

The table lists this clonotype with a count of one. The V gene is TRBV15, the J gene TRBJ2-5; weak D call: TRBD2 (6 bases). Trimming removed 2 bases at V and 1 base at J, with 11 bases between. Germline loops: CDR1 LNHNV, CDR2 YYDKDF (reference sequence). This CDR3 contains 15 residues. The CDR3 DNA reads TGTGCCACCAGCAGACGCGGACTACCCCAAGAGACCCAGTACTTC. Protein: CATSRRGLPQETQYF.

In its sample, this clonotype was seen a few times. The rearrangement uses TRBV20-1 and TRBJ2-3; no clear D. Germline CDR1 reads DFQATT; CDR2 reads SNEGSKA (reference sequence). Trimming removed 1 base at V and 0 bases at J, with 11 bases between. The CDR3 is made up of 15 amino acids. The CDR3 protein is CSARAQATSTDTQYF. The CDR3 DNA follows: TGCAGTGCTAGAGCTCAGGCAACTAGCACAGATACGCAGTATTTT.

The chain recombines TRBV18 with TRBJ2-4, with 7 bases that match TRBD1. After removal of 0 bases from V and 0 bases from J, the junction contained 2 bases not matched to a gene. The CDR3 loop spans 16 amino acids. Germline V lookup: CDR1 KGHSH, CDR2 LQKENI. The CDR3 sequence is CASSPPGQLAKNIQYF. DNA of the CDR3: TGTGCCAGCTCACCACCGGGACAGCTAGCCAAAAACATTCAGTACTTC.

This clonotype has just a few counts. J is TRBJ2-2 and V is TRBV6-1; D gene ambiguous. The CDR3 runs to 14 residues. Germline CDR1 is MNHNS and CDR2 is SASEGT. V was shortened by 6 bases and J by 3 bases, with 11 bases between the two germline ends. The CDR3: CASSPRRHTGELFF. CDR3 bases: TGTGCCAGCAGCCCCCGACGTCACACCGGGGAGCTGTTTTTT.